The TCR beta chain described here comes from a study of blood T cell repertoires in COVID-19 (TCRdb year 2020). Regarding the research as a whole: Samples from collaborators originated in the United States, Italy and Spain and spanned both the acute and convalescent phases of COVID-19. The prospective study material was composed of cDNA or gDNA derived from T cells, B-cell-depleted T cells, or PBMCs. Subjects who had been exposed to COVID-19, were actively infected with it, or had recovered from it provided the deeply sampled blood TCRbeta repertoires that made up the dataset. The repertoires were released in a freely available public database meant as a resource for research on the immune response to SARS-CoV-2. Samples came from the ongoing ImmuneRACE study (first 160 participants) plus 1,254 subjects from 6 global collaborators. Nearly every sample came with metadata listing a de-identified subject ID, COVID-19 status, age in years and sex. HLA class I and class II types, where available, came from metadata supplied by the sample provider rather than from assay-based typing. Results the study describes overall, beyond this receptor: Clinical and demographic metadata were provided uncurated, with the amount varying by source and participant.

In the prospective study, participants were roughly 18 to 100 years old, resided in about two dozen geographic areas of the United States, and were enrolled through a virtual design. In the prospective study, cohorts were assigned on the basis of participant-reported clinical history obtained from a screening survey and a study questionnaire. Exposed participants had been in contact with someone with a PCR-confirmed or clinician-diagnosed COVID-19 case within 2 weeks of study entry. Mobile phlebotomists in the prospective study collected whole blood, serum and a nasopharyngeal or oropharyngeal swab from every participant. Participants in the prospective study had the option to provide additional blood draws and questionnaires over a roughly two-month period. Blood samples from the prospective study were shipped frozen or at room temperature prior to DNA extraction. Details on this clone: Its antigen specificity is not known. Base-call qualities are not available, and no considerably larger clone is one nucleotide away.

TCRbeta CDR3 regions were amplified from genomic DNA by means of the immunoSEQ Assay, a bias-controlled multiplex PCR. As for how the authors treated the data: Nucleated cell counts per sample were estimated from amplification of reference gene primers within the assay. To quantify the absolute abundance of each unique TCRbeta CDR3 rearrangement, sequence reads were collapsed and filtered. Productive Simpson clonality was computed per sample as the square root of Simpson's diversity index over productive rearrangements. Entries here come from immuneACCESS through TCRdb and include only in-frame sequences with V and J called. Some clones fail to appear in such tables; in the studies checked, an unresolved V gene covers under half of the shortfall, and the cause of the remainder is unknown. Clone size and V and J calls were adopted from that table, with D and trimming inferred from the DNA. The sample table holds 250,000 to 300,000 clones, of which about four fifths were seen once. Approximately 5% of the sample comes from the top ten.

The germline V gene sets CDR1 to MNHEY and CDR2 to SVGAGI. V trim: 6 bases; J trim: 8 bases; unmatched bases: 5. Reading from cysteine to phenylalanine, the CDR3 counts 12 amino acids. Kept here is only the CDR3 DNA, which spans 36 bases and is read in frame from base 1. The chain employs TRBV6-5 and TRBJ1-2, with 8 junctional bases fitting TRBD1. Material: PBMCs or T cells enriched from blood (not recorded which). The TCR comes from a man aged 35 to 55 who had been exposed to COVID-19. At the DNA level, the sequence is TGTGCCAGCAGGACAGGGGTTCGGGGCTACACCTTC. This sequence encodes CASRTGVRGYTF.